The 32 T cell receptor beta chains listed next were all sequenced from one sample in a study of post-analysis software for immune sequencing data. General study points: TRBV segments more frequent in patients than in controls numbered several and included TRBV5-6, TRBV5-1 and TRBV20-1.

No cognate antigen is known for these TCRs. The TCR beta cDNA libraries contained unique molecular identifiers. TCRdb processed the PCR reads anew with MiXCR; each CDR3 protein has one entry. The sample yields approximately 660,000 distinct CDR3 sequences, more than 50% seen once. The sequenced material came from blood. The receptors shown here come from a girl aged 2-10 years with multiple sclerosis.

The chain employs TRBV10-3 and TRBJ1-1; 9 nucleotides agree with TRBD1. Germline lookup yields CDR1 ENHRY and CDR2 SYGVKD. With V trimmed by 0 bases and J by 6 bases, 5 bases remained unmatched. There are 15 residues in the CDR3. The CDR3 DNA reads TGTGCCATCAGTGAGTCCGGACAGGGGAAACCTGAAGCTTTCTTT. Translation gives CAISESGQGKPEAFF.

This clonotype was recorded once. The chain uses TRBV20-1 and TRBJ1-1; 8 positions match TRBD1. The CDR3 has 16 amino acids. Trimming took 1 base from V and 1 from J; bases not matched to a gene: 8. Germline-derived CDR1 and CDR2 are DFQATT and SNEGSKA (reference sequence). CDR3 loop: CSARAPGGLGNTEAFF. The CDR3 DNA follows: TGCAGTGCTAGAGCACCAGGGGGCTTAGGGAACACTGAAGCTTTCTTT.

This chain links TRBV7-9 with TRBJ2-1, with 11 bases aligning to TRBD2. The germline gives CDR1 SEHNR, CDR2 FQNEAQ (reference sequence). V was pared by 4 bases and J by 9 bases, with 11 bases of the junction left unmatched. The CDR3 consists of 16 residues. The CDR3 region has the DNA TGTGCCAGCAGCTCGGCCACTCGGCTAGCGGGGGGTGAGCAGTTCTTC. Protein sequence: CASSSATRLAGGEQFF.

The chain joins TRBV25-1 to TRBJ2-1; unclear D gene. V lost 3 bases, J lost 0 bases, and 12 bases lay in between. Germline CDR1 MGHDK, CDR2 SYGVNS. This CDR3 is 16 amino acids long. The DNA of the CDR3 is TGTGCCAGCAGTGACGTTACAGCCCCCTCCTACAATGAGCAGTTCTTC. As protein: CASSDVTAPSYNEQFF.

Written as DNA, the CDR3 is TGTGCCAGCAGCGTAGCCCCGGACAAACACAATGAGCAGTTCTTC. It yields the protein CASSVAPDKHNEQFF. This chain connects TRBV9 to TRBJ2-1; TRBD1 is a possible D gene (5 bases). CDR1 SGDLS and CDR2 YYNGEE come from the germline V gene. Trimming shortened V by 0 bases and J by 5 bases, and 12 bases separated the two germline ends. This CDR3 has 15 residues. The complete variable domain, with remaining parts taken from reference TRBV9 and TRBJ2-1, reads DSGVTQTPKHLITATGQRVTLRCSPRSGDLSVYWYQQSLDQGLQFLIQYYNGEERAKGNILERFSAQQFPDLHSELNLSSLELGDSALYFCASSVAPDKHNEQFFGPGTRLTVL.

The genes are TRBV12-3 or TRBV12-4 and TRBJ1-1, with D uncertain. This CDR3 contains 14 residues. Trimming shortened V by 3 bases and J by 7 bases, and 15 bases separated the two germline ends. This chain's CDR3 is CASSFGLGSGEAFF. The CDR3 region has the DNA TGTGCCAGCAGTTTTGGGTTGGGATCCGGTGAAGCTTTCTTT.

This clonotype showed up just a few times. The chain uses TRBV27 and TRBJ2-1; D tentatively reads TRBD1 or TRBD2 (6 bases each). The V end lost 0 bases, the J end lost 3 bases, and 12 bases lay between the germline ends. The CDR3 totals 16 residues. The V gene's germline CDR1 is MNHEY and CDR2 SMNVEV (reference sequence). CDR3 sequence (DNA): TGTGCCAGCAGTTTATCTCGAGGGGGACTCTACAATGAGCAGTTCTTC. This codes for CASSLSRGGLYNEQFF.

This clonotype appeared a few times. The V and J genes are TRBV7-9 and TRBJ2-1; TRBD2 is a possible D gene (6 bases). Germline CDR1 reads SEHNR; CDR2 reads FQNEAQ (reference sequence). The V end was cut by 4 bases, the J end by 7 bases, with 14 bases between. This CDR3 has 14 amino acids. The CDR3 reads CASSYGGARNEQFF. The CDR3 region has the DNA TGTGCCAGCAGCTACGGGGGAGCGCGTAATGAGCAGTTCTTC.

The CDR3, as DNA: TGCAGCGTTGGGGCCGGGCGGCCCAACACTGAAGCTTTCTTT. Protein: CSVGAGRPNTEAFF. This chain links TRBV29-1 with TRBJ1-1; D ambiguous. CDR1 is SQVTM and CDR2 is ANQGSEA in the germline V gene. This CDR3 has 14 amino acids. Trimming removed 4 bases from V and 2 bases from J, with 14 bases in between. Drawing the rest from reference TRBV29-1 and TRBJ1-1, the complete variable domain is SAVISQKPSRDICQRGTSLTIQCQVDSQVTMMFWYRQQPGQSLTLIATANQGSEATYESGFVIDKFPISRPNLTFSTLTVSNMSPEDSSIYLCSVGAGRPNTEAFFGQGTRLTVV.

The chain has TRBV12-3 or TRBV12-4 and TRBJ2-3, with 10 nucleotides matching TRBD2. V trimming: 6 bases; J trimming: 2 bases; junction bases outside the gene matches: 11. The CDR3 loop spans 17 amino acids. In DNA form, the CDR3 reads TGTGCCAGCAGGGAGACAGCGGGGGGGATTTACACAGATACGCAGTATTTT. Translated: CASRETAGGIYTDTQYF.

The gene calls are TRBV4-1 and TRBJ2-4, with 7 bases lining up with TRBD1. The DNA end is a closer match to TRBJ2-7, so the J assignment may be wrong. This CDR3 comprises 14 residues. CDR1 and CDR2 (germline): MGHRA, YSYEKL. CDR3 loop: CASRDTGQSHEQYF. CDR3 nucleotides: TGCGCCAGCAGGGACACGGGACAGTCCCACGAGCAGTACTTC.

The chain combines TRBV5-1 with TRBJ1-2; 7 bases map to TRBD1. Germline loops: CDR1 SGHRS, CDR2 YFSETQ. J was trimmed by 2 bases and V by 1 base; bases with no gene match: 5. The CDR3 loop spans 15 amino acids. CDR3 DNA sequence: TGCGCCAGCAGCTTGATTGGGACAGCAAACTATGGCTACACCTTC. Its protein is CASSLIGTANYGYTF.

V and J are TRBV20-1 and TRBJ2-5; D call uncertain. Between the trimmed V and J ends, which lost 6 bases and 4 bases, there was a span of 12 bases. From germline, CDR1 is DFQATT and CDR2 SNEGSKA (reference sequence). The CDR3 length is 12 residues. CDR3 region: CSAAGVAETQYF. For the CDR3, the DNA is TGCAGTGCAGCTGGAGTGGCAGAGACCCAGTACTTC.

This clonotype turned up a few times. The chain has TRBV7-2 and TRBJ2-5, with D hard to call. Germline values: CDR1 SGHTA, CDR2 FQGNSA. The CDR3 length is 14 residues. Trimming took 4 bases from V and 4 from J, leaving 13 bases between them. DNA of the CDR3: TGTGCCAGCAGCTCGACACTCCTCGGAGAGACCCAGTACTTC. Translated, it gives CASSSTLLGETQYF.

V and J are TRBV29-1 and TRBJ1-4, with a weak D call TRBD1 (5 bases). Per germline, CDR1 SQVTM and CDR2 ANQGSEA. The CDR3 runs to 15 residues. V dropped 3 bases and J dropped 0 bases, with 11 bases sitting between them. The CDR3 reads CSVDGGDATNEKLFF. The CDR3 DNA follows: TGCAGCGTTGATGGGGGAGATGCAACTAATGAAAAACTGTTTTTT. Complete variable domain (other parts from reference TRBV29-1 and TRBJ1-4): SAVISQKPSRDICQRGTSLTIQCQVDSQVTMMFWYRQQPGQSLTLIATANQGSEATYESGFVIDKFPISRPNLTFSTLTVSNMSPEDSSIYLCSVDGGDATNEKLFFGSGTQLSVL.

The rearrangement uses TRBV20-1 and TRBJ2-5; D perhaps matches TRBD1 (6 bases). Germline V gene lookup returns CDR1 DFQATT and CDR2 SNEGSKA (reference sequence). This CDR3 contains 14 residues. Trimming took 0 bases from V and 5 from J, leaving 13 bases between them. The CDR3, as DNA: TGCAGTGCTAGAGATCGTTATAGGGGGGAGACCCAGTACTTC. It specifies CSARDRYRGETQYF.

As DNA, the CDR3 is TGTGCCAGCAGTTCCGGGACTAGCGGGGGGGCGGAGACCCAGTACTTC. This gives the protein CASSSGTSGGAETQYF. The genes are TRBV12-3 or TRBV12-4 and TRBJ2-5; 16 bases agree with TRBD2. With V trimmed by 4 bases and J by 5 bases, 4 bases remained unmatched. The CDR3 has 16 amino acids.

This clonotype was observed a handful of times. The J gene is TRBJ2-5, the V gene TRBV6-1; 9 bases agree with TRBD1. The better agreement between TRBJ2-7 and the DNA end casts doubt on the J call. The CDR3 consists of 13 residues. In germline, CDR1 is MNHNS, CDR2 SASEGT. This chain's CDR3 is CASRDRGIYEQYF. CDR3 nucleotide sequence: TGTGCCAGCAGGGACAGGGGCATTTACGAGCAGTACTTC.

CDR3 loop: CASSLDGTGGPGSNQPQHF. DNA for the CDR3: TGCGCCAGCAGCTTGGACGGGACAGGGGGCCCTGGAAGCAATCAGCCCCAGCATTTT. The chain recombines TRBV5-1 with TRBJ1-5; 12 nucleotides agree with TRBD1. Trimming removed 0 bases from V and 1 base from J; junction bases left unmatched: 8. This CDR3 has 19 amino acids. Germline V gene sequence: CDR1 SGHRS, CDR2 YFSETQ.

The table lists this clonotype with a few counts. The V call is TRBV7-3, the J call TRBJ1-1, with a tentative D call TRBD1 (6 bases). CDR1 is SGHTA, CDR2 FQGTGA, per germline. V was shortened by 5 bases and J by 8 bases, with 18 bases between the two germline ends. CDR3 length: 14 residues. CDR3 nucleotide sequence: TGTGCCAGCAGCCCGGGACACTTGCCGGGAGAAGCTTTCTTT. This codes for CASSPGHLPGEAFF.

This clonotype was counted a few times. The rearrangement links TRBV3-1 to TRBJ2-7, with D unresolved. Trimming shortened V by 1 base and J by 2 bases, and 6 bases separated the two germline ends. The CDR3 totals 13 residues. The germline CDR1 and CDR2 sequences are LGHDT and YNNKEL (reference sequence). As DNA, the CDR3 is TGTGCCAGCAGCCAAGGCGGTACCTACGAGCAGTACTTC. This translates into CASSQGGTYEQYF.

In its sample, this clonotype was seen a few times. The rearrangement uses TRBV5-1 and TRBJ2-1; 10 bases are shared with TRBD2. The CDR3 extends over 16 amino acids. Germline V gene lookup returns CDR1 SGHRS and CDR2 YFSETQ. The J segment lost 7 bases and the V segment lost 4 bases, leaving 11 bases of the junction unmatched. This CDR3 is CASSDTRTSGQNEQFF. CDR3 nucleotides: TGCGCCAGCAGCGACACCAGGACTAGCGGCCAAAATGAGCAGTTCTTC. Full variable domain (remainder filled in from reference TRBV5-1 and TRBJ2-1): KAGVTQTPRYLIKTRGQQVTLSCSPISGHRSVSWYQQTPGQGLQFLFEYFSETQRNKGNFPGRFSGRQFSNSRSEMNVSTLELGDSALYLCASSDTRTSGQNEQFFGPGTRLTVL.

With regard to this clonotype: The junction departs from germline at one end; a sequencing error may be responsible. The chain uses TRBV2 and TRBJ1-4, with 10 positions matching TRBD1. This CDR3 spans 15 amino acids. CDR1 is SNHLY, CDR2 FYNNEI, per germline. The CDR3, as DNA: TGTGCCAGCAGCGAAGAGGGACAGGGGCCTGGAAAACTGTTTTTT. Its protein product is CASSEEGQGPGKLFF.

This sequence joins TRBV7-9 and TRBJ2-3; perhaps D is TRBD1 or TRBD2 (5 bases each). Trimming pared 4 bases from V and 7 bases from J, leaving 12 bases between. The germline gives CDR1 SEHNR, CDR2 FQNEAQ (reference sequence). CDR3 size: 13 residues. CDR3 residues: CASSSSGAYTQYF. For the CDR3, the DNA is TGTGCCAGCAGCTCTTCCGGGGCTTATACGCAGTATTTT.

This chain uses TRBV4-3 with TRBJ2-3, with D perhaps TRBD1 (5 bases). V was clipped by 3 bases and J by 2 bases, with 12 bases between them. The CDR3 contains 15 residues. Germline CDR1 LGHNA, CDR2 YSLEER. Here the CDR3 DNA reads TGCGCCAGCAGCCACGGACAATGGTACACAGATACGCAGTATTTT. Its protein is CASSHGQWYTDTQYF.

This clonotype was picked up a small number of times. The rearrangement joins TRBV20-1 to TRBJ2-5; 7 nucleotides agree with TRBD1. Germline V gene data show CDR1 as DFQATT and CDR2 as SNEGSKA (reference sequence). The CDR3 spans 13 residues. J was trimmed by 2 bases and V by 7 bases; bases with no gene match: 7. The CDR3 DNA reads as TGCAGTGTATGGGGACAGAAACAAGAGACCCAGTACTTC. It translates to CSVWGQKQETQYF.

The rearrangement uses TRBV7-9 and TRBJ1-1, with D uncertain. CDR3 length: 15 amino acids. Per germline, CDR1 SEHNR and CDR2 FQNEAQ (reference sequence). The germline V and J ends were trimmed by 3 bases and 2 bases, with 13 bases remaining between them. Here the CDR3 reads CASSFKESPNTEAFF. The CDR3 nucleotides read TGTGCCAGCAGCTTCAAGGAAAGCCCCAACACTGAAGCTTTCTTT. Supplemented by reference TRBV7-9 and TRBJ1-1, the full variable domain reads DTGVSQNPRHKITKRGQNVTFRCDPISEHNRLYWYRQTLGQGPEFLTYFQNEAQLEKSRLLSDRFSAERPKGSFSTLEIQRTEQGDSAMYLCASSFKESPNTEAFFGQGTRLTVV.

The chain employs TRBV6-5 and TRBJ1-1; tentatively, D is TRBD1 (6 bases). Germline V gives CDR1 MNHEY, CDR2 SVGAGI. The V end was cut by 2 bases, the J end by 9 bases, with 13 bases between. The CDR3 runs 13 residues. In nucleotides, the CDR3 is TGTGCCAGCAGTTACCCGGGACAAGTCAAAGCTTTCTTT. Its translation is CASSYPGQVKAFF.

CDR3 in amino acids: CASGPPLREQYF. Written as DNA, the CDR3 is TGTGCCAGCGGACCCCCCCTTAGGGAGCAGTACTTC. The V gene is TRBV6-4, the J gene TRBJ2-7, with D uncertain. Germline loops: CDR1 MRHNA, CDR2 SNTAGT. V was trimmed by 8 bases and J by 7 bases, leaving 15 bases between them. There are 12 residues in the CDR3.

There are a few counts of this clonotype. The V gene is TRBV9, the J gene TRBJ2-1; 9 nucleotides line up with TRBD2. Germline CDR1 SGDLS, CDR2 YYNGEE. With V trimmed by 2 bases and J by 4 bases, 1 base remained unmatched. This CDR3 contains 14 residues. Here the CDR3 reads CASSVSGSYNEQFF. The CDR3 nucleotides are TGTGCCAGCAGCGTTAGCGGGAGTTACAATGAGCAGTTCTTC.

The sample holds a few counts of this clonotype. The J gene is TRBJ2-7, the V gene TRBV9; 13 nucleotides line up with TRBD2. The V and J ends lost 7 bases and 5 bases, in that order; junction bases with no gene match: 6. The CDR3 loop spans 14 amino acids. The germline CDR1 and CDR2 sequences are SGDLS and YYNGEE. CDR3: CASGTGTSGDEQYF. As DNA, the CDR3 is TGTGCCAGCGGTACCGGGACTAGCGGGGACGAGCAGTACTTC.

In this sample, this clonotype turned up a few times. V and J are TRBV7-2 and TRBJ2-5; 11 nucleotides align to TRBD2. The CDR3 is made up of 15 amino acids. V shed 3 bases and J 2 bases; nucleotides not matched to a gene: 2. In germline, CDR1 is SGHTA, CDR2 FQGNSA. The CDR3 DNA is TGTGCCAGCAGCTTGGGACTAGCGGTACAAGAGACCCAGTACTTC. It specifies CASSLGLAVQETQYF. Filled out from reference TRBV7-2 and TRBJ2-5, the complete variable domain reads GAGVSQSPSNKVTEKGKDVELRCDPISGHTALYWYRQSLGQGLEFLIYFQGNSAPDKSGLPSDRFSAERTGGSVSTLTIQRTQQEDSAVYLCASSLGLAVQETQYFGPGTRLLVL.